The sequence of this TCR beta chain was determined in a study of shared clonotypes between healthy human individuals. Notes on the study in general: A handful of donors showed sharing of approximately 5% of naive CD4 clonotypes. Clonotype sharing among the donors was expected to vary with sequencing depth.

Trimming took 7 bases from V and 11 from J; bases not matched to a gene: 7. Germline V gives CDR1 MNHEY, CDR2 SVGAGI. The CDR3 contains 11 residues. The naive CD8 subset, CD45RO-negative cells positively selected for CCR7, excluded terminally differentiated effector memory CD45RA+ cells. Several immunoSEQ plates held equal portions of the genomic DNA taken from each subset. In the source study's methods: Filtering was not the same, since immunoSEQ gave junction-only sequences without quality scores. Sequenced by immunoSEQ multiplex PCR; TCRdb stores in-frame clones only, minus some. V and J calls and clone size are as listed in that table; D and trimming were resolved from the DNA. The data hold about 2.1 million clones, with approximately 92% observed a single time. A remark on this clone: The antigen is not known.

This TCR was sampled from a man between 18 and 35 years old in good health. Some clones in this sample may be carry-over from other donors' samples. This chain links TRBV6-5 with TRBJ1-1; 7 bases agree with TRBD1. The sample consisted of naive CD8+ T cells from PBMCs. The CDR3 DNA reads as TGTGCCAGCACCACGGAGGGACAGGCTTTCTTT. Translating gives CASTTEGQAFF.